The 20 T cell receptor beta chains reported below all come from one sample, sequenced in a study of T cell responses to AZD1222 COVID-19 vaccine. The protocol was immunoSEQ multiplex PCR, while the TCRdb copy is restricted to in-frame clones and leaves out a portion. This sample has 180,000 or so clones, with approximately 90% found just once. Sequencing used peripheral blood, obtained on day 0 of AZD1222 vaccination. The receptors stem from an adult in good health.

The chain combines TRBV9 with TRBJ2-3; 9 positions agree with TRBD2. Germline-derived CDR1 and CDR2 are SGDLS and YYNGEE. Trimming removed 0 bases from V and 2 bases from J; junction bases left unmatched: 4. There are 16 residues in the CDR3. The CDR3: CASSVGASGTTDTQYF. For the CDR3, the DNA is TGTGCCAGCAGCGTAGGGGCTAGCGGGACCACAGATACGCAGTATTTT. Combining the CDR3 with reference TRBV9 and TRBJ2-3 gives the whole variable domain DSGVTQTPKHLITATGQRVTLRCSPRSGDLSVYWYQQSLDQGLQFLIQYYNGEERAKGNILERFSAQQFPDLHSELNLSSLELGDSALYFCASSVGASGTTDTQYFGPGTRLTVL.

This clone appeared a single time. The rearrangement uses TRBV29-1 and TRBJ1-1; no firm D call. This CDR3 contains 15 residues. Germline V gene lookup returns CDR1 SQVTM and CDR2 ANQGSEA. The V and J ends lost 4 bases and 0 bases respectively, with 15 bases between them. The CDR3 DNA follows: TGCAGCGTTGCAGAGCTGGATGGGATGAACACTGAAGCTTTCTTT. Translated, it gives CSVAELDGMNTEAFF.

V and J are TRBV28 and TRBJ1-6, with 9 bases fitting TRBD1. Per the germline V gene, CDR1 is MDHEN and CDR2 is SYDVKM. V lost 5 bases and J lost 10; bases outside the gene matches: 9. The CDR3 is made up of 15 amino acids. In DNA form, the CDR3 reads TGTGCCAGCAGTCCTGGGACAGGGAAGGGGTCACCCCTCCACTTT. Its protein product is CASSPGTGKGSPLHF.

This clone was seen just once. The rearrangement links TRBV18 to TRBJ2-1, with 7 nucleotides matching TRBD1. Germline lookup yields CDR1 KGHSH and CDR2 LQKENI. The CDR3 covers 15 residues. V shed 3 bases, J shed 6 bases, and the junction held 8 bases outside the gene matches. As DNA, the CDR3 is TGTGCCAGCTCACCCCAGGGGTACAGGGGCAATGAGCAGTTCTTC. It codes for CASSPQGYRGNEQFF. Full variable domain (missing parts from reference TRBV18 and TRBJ2-1): NAGVMQNPRHLVRRRGQEARLRCSPMKGHSHVYWYRQLPEEGLKFMVYLQKENIIDESGMPKERFSAEFPKEGPSILRIQQVVRGDSAAYFCASSPQGYRGNEQFFGPGTRLTVL.

The chain uses TRBV12-3 or TRBV12-4 and TRBJ1-6; D unresolved. This CDR3 has 13 residues. The V end lost 5 bases, the J end lost 1 base, and 3 bases lay between the germline ends. CDR3 bases: TGTGCCAGCAGTCGGTCCTATAATTCACCCCTCCACTTT. It translates to CASSRSYNSPLHF.

The genes are TRBV11-1 and TRBJ2-5; TRBD1 matches at 9 bases. The CDR3 totals 16 residues. The germline V gene has CDR1 SGHAT and CDR2 FQDESV (reference sequence). The V and J ends lost 5 bases and 7 bases, in that order; junction bases with no gene match: 14. DNA for the CDR3: TGTGCCAGCAGCCCACAGGGGGCGCTCGGCCCAGGGACCCAGTACTTC. Its protein product is CASSPQGALGPGTQYF.

The chain recombines TRBV7-6 with TRBJ2-6; TRBD1 is a possible D gene (6 bases). CDR1 and CDR2 (germline): SGHVS, FNYEAQ. Deletions cut 4 bases from V and 1 base from J, with 17 bases between. The CDR3 covers 18 residues. The CDR3 DNA reads TGTGCCAGCAGCTCTTTGACAGGTTCACCTTCTGGGGCCAACGTCCTGACTTTC. This sequence encodes CASSSLTGSPSGANVLTF.

J is TRBJ1-3 and V is TRBV30; D unresolved. CDR1 is GTSNPN, CDR2 SVGIG, per germline (reference sequence). V dropped 0 bases and J dropped 0 bases, with 3 bases sitting between them. The CDR3 has 13 residues. The DNA of the CDR3 is TGTGCCTGGAGTGTGGGCTCTGGAAACACCATATATTTT. Translating gives CAWSVGSGNTIYF.

The rearrangement links TRBV4-2 to TRBJ2-1, with no clear D. The V gene's germline CDR1 is LGHNA and CDR2 YNFKEQ. The CDR3 sequence is 13 residues long. V lost 3 bases to trimming and J lost 10 bases, with 13 bases between them. The CDR3 is CASSQALGLEQFF. The CDR3 DNA reads as TGTGCCAGCAGCCAGGCCTTGGGTCTAGAGCAGTTCTTC.

The genes are TRBV19 and TRBJ2-3; tentative D call: TRBD2 (6 bases). The CDR3 has 15 residues. CDR1 and CDR2 (germline): LNHDA, SQIVND (reference sequence). V lost 3 bases and J 2 bases, leaving 12 bases between the germline ends. CDR3 sequence (DNA): TGTGCCAGTAGTATCGCGGGACGCTCCACAGATACGCAGTATTTT. As protein: CASSIAGRSTDTQYF. The full variable domain, with the rest looked up from reference TRBV19 and TRBJ2-3, is DGGITQSPKYLFRKEGQNVTLSCEQNLNHDAMYWYRQDPGQGLRLIYYSQIVNDFQKGDIAEGYSVSREKKESFPLTVTSAQKNPTAFYLCASSIAGRSTDTQYFGPGTRLTVL.

The rearrangement joins TRBV5-1 to TRBJ2-2, with no clear D. The length of the CDR3 is 14 residues. CDR1 SGHRS and CDR2 YFSETQ come from the germline V gene. The V and J ends lost 4 bases and 2 bases respectively, with 9 bases between them. The CDR3: CASSPTPNTGELFF. CDR3 in DNA: TGCGCCAGCAGCCCGACACCAAACACCGGGGAGCTGTTTTTT.

The gene calls are TRBV19 and TRBJ1-2; maybe TRBD1 (5 bases). Germline V gene sequence: CDR1 LNHDA, CDR2 SQIVND (reference sequence). CDR3 length: 14 amino acids. V shed 3 bases and J shed 3 bases, with 11 bases lying between them. The CDR3 spells CASSIPGKHYGYTF. The DNA of the CDR3 is TGTGCCAGTAGTATCCCAGGGAAGCACTATGGCTACACCTTC.

The rearrangement joins TRBV5-1 to TRBJ2-7, with TRBD1 matching 9 bases. Unmatched junction bases numbered 11, after V lost 1 base and J lost 6 bases. The CDR3 totals 16 residues. The germline gives CDR1 SGHRS, CDR2 YFSETQ. The CDR3 sequence is CASSLNSGTGTLEQYF. The CDR3, as DNA: TGCGCCAGCAGCTTGAACTCCGGGACAGGGACTCTCGAGCAGTACTTC.

This clone was recorded once. V gene TRBV6-5 combines with J gene TRBJ2-7, with D possibly TRBD2 on 5 matching bases. This CDR3 comprises 16 residues. Per the germline V gene, CDR1 is MNHEY and CDR2 is SVGAGI. V gave up 4 bases and J gave up 2 bases, with 18 bases separating them. The CDR3 sequence: CASSLNSGKSAYEQYF. CDR3 DNA sequence: TGTGCCAGCAGTTTAAATTCCGGGAAATCAGCCTACGAGCAGTACTTC.

This chain links TRBV15 with TRBJ2-5; 10 nucleotides align to TRBD2. The J segment lost 4 bases and the V segment lost 1 base, leaving 6 bases of the junction unmatched. Germline loops: CDR1 LNHNV, CDR2 YYDKDF (reference sequence). CDR3 size: 16 residues. This chain's CDR3 is CATSRGGTSEGETQYF. The CDR3 DNA sequence: TGTGCCACCAGCAGAGGGGGGACTAGCGAGGGAGAGACCCAGTACTTC.

This rearrangement joins TRBV28 to TRBJ1-3, with D unresolved. Deletions cut 4 bases from V and 8 bases from J, with 9 bases between. The CDR3 spans 12 residues. Germline V lookup: CDR1 MDHEN, CDR2 SYDVKM. CDR3 sequence reads: CASSSPSDTIYF. CDR3 coding DNA: TGTGCCAGCAGTTCCCCCAGCGACACCATATATTTT.

This chain connects TRBV19 to TRBJ2-7, with D perhaps TRBD2 (6 bases). Trimming pared 6 bases from V and 1 base from J, leaving 10 bases between. The CDR3 covers 13 residues. Germline V gene data show CDR1 as LNHDA and CDR2 as SQIVND (reference sequence). CDR3 bases: TGTGCCAGTAGCTCAGGGAGGTCCTACGAGCAGTACTTC. Encoded protein: CASSSGRSYEQYF.

The gene calls are TRBV4-2 and TRBJ2-3; D not certain. V lost 1 base and J lost 4, with 6 bases in between. Looked up from germline, CDR1 is LGHNA and CDR2 is YNFKEQ. This CDR3 spans 13 amino acids. This CDR3 reads CASSQGLADTQYF. The CDR3 DNA reads TGTGCCAGCAGCCAAGGTTTGGCAGATACGCAGTATTTT.

This chain connects TRBV5-4 to TRBJ1-1; 7 bases are shared with TRBD1. The junction had 3 bases not matched to a gene; V was cut back by 4 bases and J by 6 bases. The CDR3 is 12 amino acids. Germline V gives CDR1 SGHNT, CDR2 YYREEE (reference sequence). The DNA of the CDR3 is TGTGCCAGCAGCCAAGGGACAGCTGAAGCTTTCTTT. It translates to CASSQGTAEAFF.

In DNA, the CDR3 is TGTGCCACCAGCAGAAACTCACGAAATAATTCACCCCTCCACTTT. This translates into CATSRNSRNNSPLHF. The chain recombines TRBV15 with TRBJ1-6, with D uncertain. Trimming shortened V by 2 bases and J by 5 bases, and 10 bases separated the two germline ends. Per the germline V gene, CDR1 is LNHNV and CDR2 is YYDKDF (reference sequence). The CDR3 is made up of 15 amino acids. Supplemented by reference TRBV15 and TRBJ1-6, the full variable domain reads DAMVIQNPRYQVTQFGKPVTLSCSQTLNHNVMYWYQQKSSQAPKLLFHYYDKDFNNEADTPDNFQSRRPNTSFCFLDIRSPGLGDTAMYLCATSRNSRNNSPLHFGNGTRLTVT.